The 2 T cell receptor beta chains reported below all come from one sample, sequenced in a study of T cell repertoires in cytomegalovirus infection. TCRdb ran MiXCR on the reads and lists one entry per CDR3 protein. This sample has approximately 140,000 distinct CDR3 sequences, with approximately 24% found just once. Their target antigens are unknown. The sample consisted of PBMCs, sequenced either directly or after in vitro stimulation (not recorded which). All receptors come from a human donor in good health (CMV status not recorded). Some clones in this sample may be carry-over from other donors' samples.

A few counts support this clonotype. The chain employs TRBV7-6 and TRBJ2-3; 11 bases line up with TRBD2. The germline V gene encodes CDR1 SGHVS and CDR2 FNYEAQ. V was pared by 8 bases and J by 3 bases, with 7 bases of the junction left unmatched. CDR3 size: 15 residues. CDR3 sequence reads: CASQTLAGGTDTQYF. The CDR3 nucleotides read TGTGCCAGCCAAACGTTAGCGGGAGGGACAGATACGCAGTATTTT.

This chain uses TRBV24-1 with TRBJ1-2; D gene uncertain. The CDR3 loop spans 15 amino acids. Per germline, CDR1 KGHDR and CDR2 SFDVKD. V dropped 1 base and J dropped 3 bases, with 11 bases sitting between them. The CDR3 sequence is CATSDFPEGHYGYTF. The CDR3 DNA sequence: TGTGCCACCAGTGATTTCCCCGAGGGCCACTATGGCTACACCTTC.